This T cell receptor beta chain is from a study of control samples from healthy donors and cancer patients. The assay was immunoSEQ multiplex PCR, and TCRdb's table has in-frame clones only and misses some. The data show around 140,000 clones, around nine tenths seen once. In germline, CDR1 is SGHRS, CDR2 YFSETQ. The CDR3 is 14 amino acids. Trimming took off 0 bases at V and 2 bases at J, with 7 bases between the two ends. This TCR was sampled from a man in his forties in good health. Sequencing was performed on blood. The chain joins TRBV5-1 to TRBJ2-3; D perhaps matches TRBD2 (5 bases). CDR3 protein: CASSLGLITDTQYF. DNA of the CDR3: TGCGCCAGCAGCTTGGGACTAATCACAGATACGCAGTATTTT.